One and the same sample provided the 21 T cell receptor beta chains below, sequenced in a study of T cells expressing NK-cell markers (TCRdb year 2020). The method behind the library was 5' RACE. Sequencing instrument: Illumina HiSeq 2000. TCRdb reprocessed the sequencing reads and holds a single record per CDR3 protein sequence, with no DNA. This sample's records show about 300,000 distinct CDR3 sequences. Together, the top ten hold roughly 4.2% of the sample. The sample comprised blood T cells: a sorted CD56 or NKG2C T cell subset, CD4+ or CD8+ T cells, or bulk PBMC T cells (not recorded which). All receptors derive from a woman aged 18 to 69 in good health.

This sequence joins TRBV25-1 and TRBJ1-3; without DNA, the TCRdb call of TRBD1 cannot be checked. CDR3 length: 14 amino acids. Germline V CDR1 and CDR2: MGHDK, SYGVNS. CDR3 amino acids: CASSGWTVGNTIYF.

The chain's CDR3 is CASSESWGNQPQHF. The chain joins TRBV6-1 to TRBJ1-5. The CDR3 runs 14 residues. CDR1 and CDR2 (germline): MNHNS, SASEGT.

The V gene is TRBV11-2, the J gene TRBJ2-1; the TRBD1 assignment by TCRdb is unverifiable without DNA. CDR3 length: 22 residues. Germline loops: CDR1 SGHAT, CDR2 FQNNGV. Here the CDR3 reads CASSLETRQGRRSLRFYNEQFF.

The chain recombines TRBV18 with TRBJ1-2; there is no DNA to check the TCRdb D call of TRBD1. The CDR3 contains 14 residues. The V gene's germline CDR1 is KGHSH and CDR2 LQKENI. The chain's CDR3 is CASSDRAANYGYTF.

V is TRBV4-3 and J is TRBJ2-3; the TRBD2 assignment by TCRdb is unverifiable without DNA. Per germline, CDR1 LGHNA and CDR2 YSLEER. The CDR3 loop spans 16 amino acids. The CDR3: CASSQANSGGADTQYF.

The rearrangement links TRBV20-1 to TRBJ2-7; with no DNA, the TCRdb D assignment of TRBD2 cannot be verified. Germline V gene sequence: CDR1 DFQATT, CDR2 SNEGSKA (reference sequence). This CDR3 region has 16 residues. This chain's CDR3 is CSARDPGGRSSYEQYF.

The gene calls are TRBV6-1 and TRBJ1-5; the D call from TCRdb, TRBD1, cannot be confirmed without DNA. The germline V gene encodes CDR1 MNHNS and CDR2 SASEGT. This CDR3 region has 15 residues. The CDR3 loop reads CASKGDRASNQPQHF.

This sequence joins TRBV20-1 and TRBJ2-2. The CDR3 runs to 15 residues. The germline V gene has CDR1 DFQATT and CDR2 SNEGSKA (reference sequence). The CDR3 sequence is CSARDYGSVTGELFF.

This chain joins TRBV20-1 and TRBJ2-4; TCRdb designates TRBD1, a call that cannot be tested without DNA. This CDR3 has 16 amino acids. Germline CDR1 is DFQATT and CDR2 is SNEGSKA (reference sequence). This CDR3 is CSASPPGRLAKNIQYF.

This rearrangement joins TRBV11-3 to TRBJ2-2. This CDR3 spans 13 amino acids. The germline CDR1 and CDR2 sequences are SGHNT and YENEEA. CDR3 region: CASRVSSTGELFF.

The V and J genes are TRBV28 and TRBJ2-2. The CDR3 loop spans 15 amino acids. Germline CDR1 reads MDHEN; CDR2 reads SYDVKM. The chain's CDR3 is CASSLGSANTGELFF.

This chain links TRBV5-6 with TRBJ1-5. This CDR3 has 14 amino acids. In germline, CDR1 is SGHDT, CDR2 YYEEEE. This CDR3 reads CASSFGQGLQPQHF.

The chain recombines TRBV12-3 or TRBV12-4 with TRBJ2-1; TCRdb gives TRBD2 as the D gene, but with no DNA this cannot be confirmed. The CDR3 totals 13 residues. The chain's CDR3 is CASSPSGTNEQFF.

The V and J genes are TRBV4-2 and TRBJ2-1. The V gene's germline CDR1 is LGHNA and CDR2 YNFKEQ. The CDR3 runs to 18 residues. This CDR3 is CASSQDGKVDASYNEQFF.

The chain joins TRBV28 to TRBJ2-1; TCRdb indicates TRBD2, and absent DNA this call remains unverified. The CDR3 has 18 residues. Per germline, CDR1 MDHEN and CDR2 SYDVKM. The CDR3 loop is CASSSPPPGAGGSNEQFF. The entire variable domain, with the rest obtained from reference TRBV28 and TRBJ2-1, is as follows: DVKVTQSSRYLVKRTGEKVFLECVQDMDHENMFWYRQDPGLGLRLIYFSYDVKMKEKGDIPEGYSVSREKKERFSLILESASTNQTSMYLCASSSPPPGAGGSNEQFFGPGTRLTVL.

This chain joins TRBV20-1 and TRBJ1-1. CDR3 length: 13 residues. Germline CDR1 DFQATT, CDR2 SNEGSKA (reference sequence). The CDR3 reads CSARDFGGSEAFF.

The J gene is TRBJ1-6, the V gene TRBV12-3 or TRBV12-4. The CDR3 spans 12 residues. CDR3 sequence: CASSFPNSPLHF.

CDR3 region: CASSYEGGQSKNIQYF. The chain links TRBV6-2 or TRBV6-3 to TRBJ2-4; the D call of TRBD1 rests on TCRdb alone, since no DNA is present to check it. CDR1 and CDR2 (germline): MNHEY, SVGEGT. CDR3 size: 16 residues.

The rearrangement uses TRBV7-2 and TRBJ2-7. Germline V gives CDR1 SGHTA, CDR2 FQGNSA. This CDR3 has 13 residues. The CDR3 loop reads CASSLYFTDEQYF.

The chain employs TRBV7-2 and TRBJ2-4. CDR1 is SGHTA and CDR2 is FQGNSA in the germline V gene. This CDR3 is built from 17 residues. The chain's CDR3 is CASSLGSGNGAKNIQYF.

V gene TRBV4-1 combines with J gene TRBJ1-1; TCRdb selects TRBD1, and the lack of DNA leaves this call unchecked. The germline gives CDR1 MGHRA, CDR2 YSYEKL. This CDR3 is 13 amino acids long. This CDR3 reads CASSPQVPAEAFF.